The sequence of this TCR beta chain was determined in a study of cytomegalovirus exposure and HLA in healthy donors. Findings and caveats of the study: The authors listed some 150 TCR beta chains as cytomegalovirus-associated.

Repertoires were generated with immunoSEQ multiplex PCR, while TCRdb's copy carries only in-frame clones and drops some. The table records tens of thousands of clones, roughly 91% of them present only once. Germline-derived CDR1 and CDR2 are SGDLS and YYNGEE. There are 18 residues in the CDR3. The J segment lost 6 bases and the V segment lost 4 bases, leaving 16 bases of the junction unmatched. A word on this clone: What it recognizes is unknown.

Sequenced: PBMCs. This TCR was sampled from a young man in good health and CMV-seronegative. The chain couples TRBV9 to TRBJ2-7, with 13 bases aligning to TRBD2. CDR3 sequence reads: CASSPEGARTSGRGEQYF. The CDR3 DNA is TGTGCCAGCAGCCCGGAGGGGGCAAGGACTAGCGGGAGAGGCGAGCAGTACTTC.